Listed here are 21 T cell receptor beta chains from one sample, sequenced in a study of circulating CD8 cells and anti-PD-1 response in melanoma (TCRdb year 2020). The sequencing machine was a NextSeq 500. TCR libraries were prepared from roughly 15 ng of total RNA with the QIAseq Immune Repertoire RNA Library Kit, Human TCR Panel. Using fastp trimming at Q25 and MiXCR clonotype assembly, TCRdb reanalyzed the public sequencing data and kept in-frame beta chains. Each CDR3 protein gets just one entry, which takes the most common genes and DNA from the rows behind it. The sample includes roughly 600 distinct CDR3 sequences, with more than 6% observed a single time. Around a sixth of the sample comes from the top ten. Using a BD FACSAria II cell sorter, four subsets defined by PD-1 and/or TIGIT were sorted out of live CD3+CD8+TCRalphabeta+ cells. The specimen was CD8+ T cells from PBMCs, collected at baseline or after one month of anti-PD-1 therapy (not recorded which). The source is a human donor with melanoma.

This clonotype was observed a handful of times. The chain links TRBV5-8 to TRBJ2-7, with D tentatively TRBD1 (5 bases). Trimming left V 2 bases short and J 0 bases short, with 15 bases between. The germline gives CDR1 SGHTS, CDR2 YDEGEE. The CDR3 length is 16 residues. This CDR3 is CASSLRRTHPSYEQYF. The CDR3 DNA is TGTGCCAGCAGCTTACGCCGGACACATCCCTCCTACGAGCAGTACTTC.

This clonotype is judged medium-sized (0.01 to 0.1%). The V call is TRBV27, the J call TRBJ2-7, with a weak D call TRBD1 (5 bases). V shed 5 bases and J shed 3 bases, with 11 bases lying between them. This CDR3 contains 13 residues. The germline gives CDR1 MNHEY, CDR2 SMNVEV (reference sequence). This CDR3 is CASSPWGFYEQYF. CDR3 nucleotide sequence: TGTGCCAGCAGTCCCTGGGGCTTCTACGAGCAGTACTTC.

By sample share, this clonotype is large (0.1 to 1%). CDR3 sequence (DNA): TGTGCCAGCAGCGCGGGAGGACCACCCGATTTCTTT. Translated, it gives CASSAGGPPDFF. J is TRBJ1-1 and V is TRBV25-1; D is unresolved. Germline lookup yields CDR1 MGHDK and CDR2 SYGVNS. V lost 6 bases, J lost 13 bases, and 18 bases lay in between. The CDR3 consists of 12 residues.

Turning to this clonotype: A single base separates this from a much larger clone, so it may be a read error. This likely comes from a read error, as the CDR3 has no conserved phenylalanine or tryptophan at its end. The chain has TRBV12-3 or TRBV12-4 and TRBJ2-3; D is uncertain. CDR3 length equals 12 residues. V lost 5 bases, J lost 2 bases, and 5 bases lay in between. The CDR3, as DNA: TGTGCCAGCAGTCCACCCACAGATACGCAGTATTCT. This encodes CASSPPTDTQYS.

This chain uses TRBV28 with TRBJ2-5; possible D gene TRBD1, 6 bases. Trimming removed 2 bases from V and 0 bases from J, with 13 bases in between. Germline V lookup: CDR1 MDHEN, CDR2 SYDVKM. The CDR3 runs to 16 residues. CDR3 residues: CASSLRGGGNQETQYF. The CDR3, as DNA: TGTGCCAGCAGTTTAAGAGGGGGTGGAAACCAAGAGACCCAGTACTTC.

By sample fraction, this clonotype is medium-sized. V usage is TRBV27 and J usage is TRBJ2-1; D gene unclear. With 6 bases removed from V and 0 bases from J, the gap between germline ends came to 12 bases. The CDR3 contains 15 residues. Germline V gene lookup returns CDR1 MNHEY and CDR2 SMNVEV (reference sequence). The CDR3 DNA follows: TGTGCCAGCAGCGTTAGCTCAAGCTCCTACAATGAGCAGTTCTTC. Amino acids: CASSVSSSSYNEQFF.

In its sample, this clonotype is large (0.1 to 1%). The chain employs TRBV27 and TRBJ2-1; 14 positions match TRBD2. CDR1 MNHEY and CDR2 SMNVEV come from the germline V gene (reference sequence). The V segment lost 7 bases and the J segment 9 bases; nucleotides outside the gene matches: 8. The CDR3 spans 15 residues. The CDR3 DNA sequence: TGTGCCAGCACCGCGACTAGCGGGGGGGTAGGTGAGCAGTTCTTC. This gives the protein CASTATSGGVGEQFF.

Concerning this clonotype: One end of the junction varies from germline; a read error may be responsible. The V gene is TRBV19, the J gene TRBJ2-1; D call uncertain. Germline loops: CDR1 LNHDA, CDR2 SQIVND (reference sequence). The CDR3 contains 14 residues. CDR3 in DNA: TGTGCCAGTAGTATTTCGTCCTCCAACAATGAGCAGTTCTTC. Translation gives CASSISSSNNEQFF. Full variable domain (outside the CDR3, taken from reference TRBV19 and TRBJ2-1): DGGITQSPKYLFRKEGQNVTLSCEQNLNHDAMYWYRQDPGQGLRLIYYSQIVNDFQKGDIAEGYSVSREKKESFPLTVTSAQKNPTAFYLCASSISSSNNEQFFGPGTRLTVL.

By share, this clonotype counts as large (0.1 to 1%). This sequence joins TRBV27 and TRBJ2-1; 12 positions match TRBD2. Germline V lookup: CDR1 MNHEY, CDR2 SMNVEV (reference sequence). The CDR3 covers 16 residues. J was trimmed by 6 bases and V by 5 bases; bases with no gene match: 8. As DNA, the CDR3 is TGTGCCAGCAGTCTAGCGGGGGGGCTAAAGGGCAATGAGCAGTTCTTC. It translates to CASSLAGGLKGNEQFF.

By sample share, this clonotype is large. The rearrangement links TRBV20-1 to TRBJ2-1; 7 bases match TRBD1. Germline CDR1 is DFQATT and CDR2 is SNEGSKA (reference sequence). The CDR3 extends over 15 amino acids. V was clipped by 0 bases and J by 7 bases; unmatched bases: 9. The CDR3 coding sequence is TGCAGTGCTAGAGATGCCGGGACAGTGACGAATGAGCAGTTCTTC. Amino acid sequence: CSARDAGTVTNEQFF.

This clonotype was seen more than once but under ten times. V is TRBV6-5 and J is TRBJ2-5, with a possible D match to TRBD1 (5 bases). V was shortened by 5 bases and J by 2 bases, with 12 bases between the two germline ends. From germline, CDR1 is MNHEY and CDR2 SVGAGI. This CDR3 has 14 residues. The CDR3 loop reads CASSTRQPQETQYF. CDR3 in DNA: TGTGCCAGCAGTACAAGACAGCCACAAGAGACCCAGTACTTC.

By share, this clonotype counts as medium-sized. The rearrangement links TRBV18 to TRBJ2-5; D perhaps matches TRBD2 (5 bases). The germline CDR1 and CDR2 sequences are KGHSH and LQKENI. The CDR3 has 14 amino acids. V lost 3 bases and J lost 5, with 13 bases in between. The CDR3 nucleotides are TGTGCCAGCTCACCCCCGACGGGAAGGGAGACCCAGTACTTC. Translation gives CASSPPTGRETQYF.

By frequency in the sample, this clonotype is large. CDR3 sequence: CASSQDPGRGTTYEQYF. CDR3 in DNA: TGCGCCAGCAGCCAAGATCCGGGGCGGGGGACGACCTACGAGCAGTACTTC. The V and J genes are TRBV4-1 and TRBJ2-7, with 7 nucleotides matching TRBD2. The CDR3 runs to 17 residues. V lost 0 bases to trimming and J lost 2 bases; unmatched junction nucleotides: 10. Germline values: CDR1 MGHRA, CDR2 YSYEKL.

This clonotype was counted only a few times. CDR3 sequence reads: CASSWQGAYGYTF. CDR3 in DNA: TGTGCCAGCAGTTGGCAGGGGGCCTATGGCTACACCTTC. The chain combines TRBV28 with TRBJ1-2; 8 nucleotides match TRBD1. With 4 bases clipped from V and 4 bases from J, the junction kept 2 bases outside the gene matches. Germline V gene data show CDR1 as MDHEN and CDR2 as SYDVKM. The CDR3 covers 13 residues.

This clonotype is classed as large. The chain uses TRBV4-1 and TRBJ2-7; a possible D gene is TRBD1 (6 bases). V lost 3 bases and J 2 bases, leaving 14 bases between the germline ends. The germline V gene encodes CDR1 MGHRA and CDR2 YSYEKL. This CDR3 region has 15 residues. CDR3 loop: CASSQGPGQTYEQYF. The CDR3 DNA reads TGCGCCAGCAGCCAGGGTCCGGGACAAACCTACGAGCAGTACTTC.

This clonotype rates as medium-sized. This chain links TRBV5-6 with TRBJ1-1, with D hard to call. V was pared by 0 bases and J by 12 bases, with 9 bases between. CDR3 length equals 11 residues. CDR1 and CDR2 from the germline V gene are SGHDT and YYEEEE. The CDR3 here is CASSLGTITFF. The CDR3 bases are TGTGCCAGCAGCTTGGGGACGATCACTTTCTTT.

In this sample, this clonotype is medium-sized. This rearrangement joins TRBV5-6 to TRBJ2-5; D perhaps matches TRBD1 (5 bases). Trimming left V 0 bases short and J 3 bases short, with 12 bases between. CDR3 length: 15 amino acids. Germline V gene data show CDR1 as SGHDT and CDR2 as YYEEEE. The CDR3 sequence is CASSLARQGKETQYF. CDR3 DNA: TGTGCCAGCAGCTTGGCGCGGCAGGGTAAAGAGACCCAGTACTTC.

By frequency in the sample, this clonotype is medium-sized. This chain joins TRBV18 and TRBJ1-3, with a weak D call TRBD1 (6 bases). The CDR3 is 14 residues long. CDR1 is KGHSH and CDR2 is LQKENI in the germline V gene. V lost 8 bases, J lost 1 base, and 12 bases lay in between. In nucleotides, the CDR3 is TGTGCCAGCCTTCGGACAGATTCTGGAAACACCATATATTTT. Its translation: CASLRTDSGNTIYF.

This clonotype is categorized as large. This chain connects TRBV29-1 to TRBJ2-3; D possibly matches TRBD1 or TRBD2 (5 bases each). This CDR3 is 15 amino acids long. Per the germline V gene, CDR1 is SQVTM and CDR2 is ANQGSEA. V dropped 3 bases and J dropped 6 bases, with 19 bases sitting between them. The CDR3 loop is CSVDRGEWLGDTQYF. As DNA, the CDR3 is TGCAGCGTTGATAGGGGAGAGTGGTTGGGGGATACGCAGTATTTT.

This clonotype qualifies as large. V and J are TRBV14 and TRBJ2-2; TRBD1 matches 8 bases. V trimming: 2 bases; J trimming: 5 bases; junction bases outside the gene matches: 4. Germline V gene data show CDR1 as SGHDN and CDR2 as FVKESK. The CDR3 sequence is 15 residues long. CDR3 sequence: CASSQPQGETGELFF. DNA for the CDR3: TGTGCCAGCAGCCAACCACAGGGGGAAACCGGGGAGCTGTTTTTT.

The chain uses TRBV13 and TRBJ2-7; no clear D gene. V was trimmed by 0 bases and J by 7 bases, leaving 10 bases between them. Germline V gene data show CDR1 as PRHDT and CDR2 as FYEKMQ (reference sequence). This CDR3 region has 13 residues. The DNA of the CDR3 is TGTGCCAGCAGCTTAGGAGCAGACCGGGAGCAGTACTTC. This sequence encodes CASSLGADREQYF.